Following are 25 T cell receptor beta chains from one sample sequenced in a study of shared T cell receptors in the human thymus (dated by TCRdb to 2020 to 2022). Libraries came from the immunoSEQ multiplex PCR assay. TCRdb took this table from immuneACCESS and kept in-frame rearrangements with V and J called. Such tables lack part of the clones; where checked against another copy, unresolved V genes explain under half of the gap, and the rest is unexplained. This sample gives just under 550,000 clones in total; around 78% of them show up just once. The ten largest clones capture about 0.013% of the sample. The sample was also reused in another study, on human thymus T cells.

The sequenced material came from thymocytes. These receptors were obtained from a boy younger than two with a congenital heart defect. Donor details come from another sample of the same person, matched by shared clones.

V and J are TRBV27 and TRBJ2-1, with TRBD2 matching 9 bases. The germline V gene has CDR1 MNHEY and CDR2 SMNVEV (reference sequence). The CDR3 has 15 amino acids. The ends lost 2 bases at V and 5 bases at J; junction bases unmatched: 4. Here the CDR3 reads CASSLTLAGNNEQFF. CDR3 sequence (DNA): TGTGCCAGCAGTTTAACCCTAGCGGGGAACAATGAGCAGTTCTTC.

The V and J genes are TRBV6-6 and TRBJ2-7; weak D call: TRBD2 (5 bases). The V end lost 3 bases, the J end lost 9 bases, and 21 bases lay between the germline ends. The CDR3 covers 15 residues. Germline V lookup: CDR1 MNHNY, CDR2 SVGAGI (reference sequence). The CDR3 loop is CASSYLSGPSSGQYF. CDR3 sequence (DNA): TGTGCCAGCAGTTATTTGAGCGGACCTAGCTCGGGGCAGTACTTC.

The chain joins TRBV19 to TRBJ1-1; 7 positions agree with TRBD1. The CDR3 sequence is 15 residues long. V shed 3 bases and J 0 bases; nucleotides not matched to a gene: 4. Germline V gives CDR1 LNHDA, CDR2 SQIVND (reference sequence). CDR3 bases: TGTGCCAGTAGTATTCCAGGGGGTATGAACACTGAAGCTTTCTTT. Its translation is CASSIPGGMNTEAFF.

The CDR3 coding sequence is TGTGCCAGCAGTTCCGGGACTAGCGGGGACCTCCGGACAGATACGCAGTATTTT. It codes for CASSSGTSGDLRTDTQYF. The chain carries TRBV27 and TRBJ2-3; TRBD2 matches 13 bases. Per the germline V gene, CDR1 is MNHEY and CDR2 is SMNVEV (reference sequence). This CDR3 has 18 residues. Losses at the gene ends were 4 bases for V and 3 bases for J; bases not matched to a gene: 10.

As for this clone: The identical CDR3 is also encoded by other nucleotide sequences in the sample. The rearrangement uses TRBV19 and TRBJ1-5, with 9 nucleotides matching TRBD1. CDR1 LNHDA and CDR2 SQIVND come from the germline V gene (reference sequence). V lost 9 bases to trimming and J lost 0 bases; unmatched junction nucleotides: 6. The CDR3 is 15 residues long. CDR3 sequence: CASRDRDYSNQPQHF. Written as DNA, the CDR3 is TGTGCCAGCCGGGACAGGGACTATAGCAATCAGCCCCAGCATTTT.

The chain has TRBV4-2 and TRBJ2-1; perhaps TRBD2 as D (6 bases). This CDR3 is built from 17 residues. V dropped 5 bases and J dropped 9 bases, with 26 bases sitting between them. In germline, CDR1 is LGHNA, CDR2 YNFKEQ. CDR3 sequence reads: CASSSHVKLPLAPEQFF. CDR3 nucleotides: TGTGCCAGCAGCTCCCACGTCAAACTGCCACTAGCTCCTGAGCAGTTCTTC.

V usage is TRBV4-2 and J usage is TRBJ1-4, with D perhaps TRBD1 (5 bases). The CDR3 has 16 residues. Trimming took off 0 bases at V and 6 bases at J, with 14 bases between the two ends. The germline CDR1 and CDR2 sequences are LGHNA and YNFKEQ. CDR3 sequence reads: CASSQDRRGGDEKLFF. For the CDR3, the DNA is TGTGCCAGCAGCCAAGATCGGAGGGGCGGGGATGAAAAACTGTTTTTT.

The rearrangement joins TRBV15 to TRBJ2-2, with TRBD1 matching 7 bases. The CDR3 has 20 residues. The germline V gene has CDR1 LNHNV and CDR2 YYDKDF (reference sequence). V gave up 2 bases and J gave up 5 bases; unmatched junction bases: 20. The CDR3 loop is CATSRYPVPPGGEGTGELFF. The DNA for the CDR3 is TGTGCCACCAGCAGATACCCGGTTCCTCCAGGGGGAGAGGGGACCGGGGAGCTGTTTTTT.

The V and J genes are TRBV14 and TRBJ1-3, with no clear D. Germline CDR1 and CDR2: SGHDN and FVKESK. Deletions cut 6 bases from V and 2 bases from J, with 5 bases between. The CDR3 spans 12 residues. CDR3 in DNA: TGTGCCAGCAGTGGCCCTGGAAACACCATATATTTT. Its translation: CASSGPGNTIYF.

The V gene is TRBV27, the J gene TRBJ2-5; D remains unclear. V lost 3 bases, J lost 8 bases, and 10 bases lay in between. Germline CDR1 reads MNHEY; CDR2 reads SMNVEV (reference sequence). The CDR3 length is 12 residues. CDR3 loop: CASSFPRETQYF. CDR3 bases: TGTGCCAGCAGTTTCCCGAGAGAAACCCAGTACTTC.

The gene calls are TRBV6-5 and TRBJ2-3; D perhaps matches TRBD1 (5 bases). The CDR3 is 16 amino acids. CDR1 is MNHEY and CDR2 is SVGAGI in the germline V gene. Trimming removed 0 bases at V and 1 base at J, with 11 bases between. CDR3 coding DNA: TGTGCCAGCAGTTACTCGTGGGGCGAGGGCACAGATACGCAGTATTTT. It is translated as CASSYSWGEGTDTQYF.

This chain connects TRBV15 to TRBJ2-5; TRBD2 matches at 11 bases. The V gene's germline CDR1 is LNHNV and CDR2 YYDKDF (reference sequence). The CDR3 sequence is 17 residues long. After removal of 4 bases from V and 3 bases from J, the junction contained 10 bases not matched to a gene. The CDR3, as DNA: TGTGCCACCAGCAACCTCCGACTAGCGGGACACAAAGAGACCCAGTACTTC. It specifies CATSNLRLAGHKETQYF.

The rearrangement joins TRBV14 to TRBJ1-1; TRBD1 is a possible D gene (6 bases). V was trimmed by 0 bases and J by 1 base, leaving 9 bases between them. This CDR3 has 15 amino acids. From germline, CDR1 is SGHDN and CDR2 FVKESK. CDR3 in amino acids: CASSQDQQGNTEAFF. For the CDR3, the DNA is TGTGCCAGCAGCCAAGATCAACAGGGGAACACTGAAGCTTTCTTT.

The V call is TRBV5-1, the J call TRBJ2-2; maybe TRBD2 (5 bases). The germline V gene has CDR1 SGHRS and CDR2 YFSETQ. The CDR3 is made up of 16 amino acids. Trimming pared 4 bases from V and 0 bases from J, leaving 13 bases between. CDR3 nucleotides: TGCGCCAGCAGCCTGTGGACTTCCACGAACACCGGGGAGCTGTTTTTT. It encodes CASSLWTSTNTGELFF.

This chain links TRBV5-4 with TRBJ2-1, with 8 bases matching TRBD2. Germline loops: CDR1 SGHNT, CDR2 YYREEE (reference sequence). This CDR3 is built from 16 residues. The J segment lost 0 bases and the V segment lost 4 bases, leaving 6 bases of the junction unmatched. The CDR3 reads CASSPPGGDSYNEQFF. The CDR3, as DNA: TGTGCCAGCAGCCCACCGGGGGGGGACTCCTACAATGAGCAGTTCTTC.

The chain carries TRBV7-2 and TRBJ2-1, with 13 bases identical to TRBD2. J gave up 0 bases and V 5 bases, and 7 bases lay outside the gene matches. The CDR3 length is 18 residues. Germline V CDR1 and CDR2: SGHTA, FQGNSA. The CDR3 nucleotides read TGTGCCAGCAGCCGAGGGACTAGCGGGAACCTCTCCTACAATGAGCAGTTCTTC. Protein product: CASSRGTSGNLSYNEQFF.

This clone was counted between two and nine times. This sequence joins TRBV28 and TRBJ2-7; D call uncertain. CDR3 length equals 12 residues. Between the trimmed V and J ends, which lost 3 bases and 5 bases, there was a span of 8 bases. Germline loops: CDR1 MDHEN, CDR2 SYDVKM. CDR3 nucleotides: TGTGCCAGCAGTTTGGCTTTAAACGAGCAGTACTTC. Protein sequence: CASSLALNEQYF.

A few counts support this clone. The chain carries TRBV13 and TRBJ2-3; TRBD1 is a possible D gene (5 bases). The CDR3 is 15 residues long. Trimming removed 5 bases at V and 1 base at J, with 13 bases between. Per the germline V gene, CDR1 is PRHDT and CDR2 is FYEKMQ (reference sequence). The CDR3 is CASSPRGGGTDTQYF. For the CDR3, the DNA is TGTGCCAGCAGCCCAAGGGGCGGAGGCACAGATACGCAGTATTTT. Supplemented by reference TRBV13 and TRBJ2-3, the full variable domain reads AAGVIQSPRHLIKEKRETATLKCYPIPRHDTVYWYQQGPGQDPQFLISFYEKMQSDKGSIPDRFSAQQFSDYHSELNMSSLELGDSALYFCASSPRGGGTDTQYFGPGTRLTVL.

V is TRBV2 and J is TRBJ2-3; 9 bases align to TRBD2. The germline V gene encodes CDR1 SNHLY and CDR2 FYNNEI. Trimming at V came to 7 bases and at J to 0 bases, leaving 11 bases not matched to a gene. This CDR3 comprises 17 residues. In nucleotides, the CDR3 is TGTGCCAGCAAGCGGCGGGAGGGCCGAAGGAGCACAGATACGCAGTATTTT. Encoded protein: CASKRREGRRSTDTQYF.

In its sample, this clone was seen a few times. As DNA, the CDR3 is TGTGCCAGTAGCAGTAGAGGTCTTATCTCCTACGAGCAGTACTTC. This sequence encodes CASSSRGLISYEQYF. This rearrangement joins TRBV19 to TRBJ2-7; D gene uncertain. The CDR3 runs 15 residues. V lost 6 bases and J lost 0, with 15 bases in between. Per germline, CDR1 LNHDA and CDR2 SQIVND (reference sequence).

In its sample, this clone was seen a few times. V gene TRBV5-6 combines with J gene TRBJ1-5; D is undetermined. The CDR3 spans 13 residues. Per the germline V gene, CDR1 is SGHDT and CDR2 is YYEEEE. Trimming removed 2 bases from V and 6 bases from J, with 9 bases in between. CDR3 region: CASSFTVGQPQHF. The CDR3 DNA sequence: TGTGCCAGCAGCTTTACAGTAGGTCAGCCCCAGCATTTT. The complete variable domain, with remaining parts taken from reference TRBV5-6 and TRBJ1-5, reads DAGVTQSPTHLIKTRGQQVTLRCSPKSGHDTVSWYQQALGQGPQFIFQYYEEEERQRGNFPDRFSGHQFPNYSSELNVNALLLGDSALYLCASSFTVGQPQHFGDGTRLSIL.

The chain couples TRBV6-5 to TRBJ2-1, with D perhaps matching TRBD1 (5 bases). Trimming pared 2 bases from V and 8 bases from J, leaving 10 bases between. Germline V gene sequence: CDR1 MNHEY, CDR2 SVGAGI. This CDR3 contains 13 residues. Here the CDR3 reads CASSYAQGHEQFF. The CDR3 nucleotides are TGTGCCAGCAGTTACGCCCAGGGTCATGAGCAGTTCTTC.

In DNA, the CDR3 is TGTGCCACCAGCAGAGATAGGAACAGGGGAAGATATGGCTACACCTTC. This codes for CATSRDRNRGRYGYTF. V gene TRBV15 combines with J gene TRBJ1-2, with TRBD1 matching 7 bases. V lost 0 bases to trimming and J lost 5 bases; unmatched junction nucleotides: 9. CDR1 LNHNV and CDR2 YYDKDF come from the germline V gene (reference sequence). This CDR3 is 16 amino acids long.

This clone occurred once. The V and J genes are TRBV28 and TRBJ1-5; 9 bases align to TRBD1. Germline lookup yields CDR1 MDHEN and CDR2 SYDVKM. With 4 bases clipped from V and 6 bases from J, the junction kept 10 bases outside the gene matches. The CDR3 runs 16 residues. CDR3 loop: CASSYCRDRDVQPQHF. The CDR3 DNA follows: TGTGCCAGCAGTTATTGCCGGGACAGGGATGTTCAGCCCCAGCATTTT. The full variable domain, completed using reference TRBV28 and TRBJ1-5, is DVKVTQSSRYLVKRTGEKVFLECVQDMDHENMFWYRQDPGLGLRLIYFSYDVKMKEKGDIPEGYSVSREKKERFSLILESASTNQTSMYLCASSYCRDRDVQPQHFGDGTRLSIL.

V usage is TRBV4-3 and J usage is TRBJ2-1; TRBD2 agrees at 7 bases. CDR3 length: 15 amino acids. The J segment lost 10 bases and the V segment lost 0 bases, leaving 9 bases of the junction unmatched. The germline V gene encodes CDR1 LGHNA and CDR2 YSLEER. The chain's CDR3 is CASSQDRLALEEQFF. As DNA, the CDR3 is TGCGCCAGCAGCCAAGATAGACTAGCTCTAGAGGAGCAGTTCTTC.